This T cell receptor beta chain was captured in a study of T cells in localized non-small cell lung cancer. The V and J ends lost 0 bases and 3 bases respectively, with 15 bases between them. Germline V gene sequence: CDR1 SGHRS, CDR2 YFSETQ. The CDR3 contains 16 residues. TCRdb keeps only in-frame clones here, not all; method: immunoSEQ multiplex PCR. The table shows about 91,000 clones, with approximately 90% occurring only once. Sequenced material: peripheral blood, taken before any cancer treatment. The V call is TRBV5-1, the J call TRBJ2-5; perhaps TRBD1 as D (6 bases). This TCR derives from a man aged 35-75 years with stage I squamous cell lung carcinoma. The CDR3 spells CASSLGVGGGEETQYF. Here the CDR3 DNA reads TGCGCCAGCAGCTTGGGAGTTGGGGGCGGCGAAGAGACCCAGTACTTC.